This T cell receptor (beta chain) was recovered during a study of identical twins. Germline-derived CDR1 and CDR2 are DFQATT and SNEGSKA (reference sequence). The germline V and J ends were trimmed by 6 bases and 3 bases, with 14 bases remaining between them. This CDR3 region has 14 residues. Through template switching, a universal primer site was introduced, and the cDNA contained unique molecular identifiers. Via MiXCR, TCRdb re-called the 5' RACE reads, giving one row per CDR3 protein. The profile shows about 20,000 distinct CDR3 sequences, 55% to 75% of them singletons. About this clonotype itself: Its antigen is not identified.

Overall study results and limits: Among out-of-frame alpha sequences shared by twins, low generation probability occurred in excess. The authors drew conclusions from cross-sectional statistical analysis rather than following the same donors.

Only healthy Caucasians were included as donors. The sample comprised memory (CD45RO+) T cells sorted from blood. This receptor was taken from a young woman in good health. This table probably holds off-target reads from a library built for another chain. The V gene is TRBV20-1, the J gene TRBJ2-2; perhaps TRBD2 as D (5 bases). CDR3 coding DNA: TGCAGTGCCCCCGCTTCGAGGGACACCGGGGAGCTGTTTTTT. It translates to CSAPASRDTGELFF.